These 4 T cell receptor beta chains were all obtained from the same sample, sequenced in a study of T-cell reconstitution after alpha-beta-depleted transplantation in children. Unique molecular identifiers were used in preparing the TCRbeta library. TCRdb redid the calling of the PCR reads with MiXCR, one entry per CDR3 protein. Among 300,000 or so distinct CDR3 sequences listed, around 25% were seen once. The input for sequencing was PBMCs, mostly from graft donor cells, taken 180 days after TCRalphabeta/CD19-depleted stem cell transplant. Every receptor here comes from a male patient younger than 18 who had a stem cell transplant for acute lymphoblastic leukemia, so the T cells may come from the graft donor.

This clonotype was seen a few times. The genes are TRBV19 and TRBJ2-1; D may be TRBD2 (5 bases). Deletions cut 7 bases from V and 7 bases from J, with 8 bases between. The germline CDR1 and CDR2 sequences are LNHDA and SQIVND (reference sequence). CDR3 length equals 11 residues. The CDR3 loop reads CASKRLNEQFF. CDR3 sequence (DNA): TGTGCCAGTAAGCGGTTGAATGAGCAGTTCTTC.

The V and J genes are TRBV2 and TRBJ2-3; 9 bases map to TRBD1. The CDR3 is 17 amino acids. The V gene's germline CDR1 is SNHLY and CDR2 FYNNEI. V lost 7 bases to trimming and J lost 2 bases; unmatched junction nucleotides: 13. The CDR3 is CASTKRVGTGYTDTQYF. The CDR3 region has the DNA TGTGCCAGCACTAAACGGGTCGGGACAGGGTACACAGATACGCAGTATTTT.

The sample holds many counts of this clonotype. The rearrangement joins TRBV5-5 to TRBJ2-1, with D hard to call. The CDR3 consists of 15 residues. Trimming shortened V by 3 bases and J by 8 bases, and 18 bases separated the two germline ends. Germline values: CDR1 SGHKS, CDR2 YYEKEE (reference sequence). DNA for the CDR3: TGTGCCAGCAGCTCCGCTACGAGACATGTGGATGAGCAGTTCTTC. The encoded protein is CASSSATRHVDEQFF. Supplemented by reference TRBV5-5 and TRBJ2-1, the full variable domain reads DAGVTQSPTHLIKTRGQQVTLRCSPISGHKSVSWYQQVLGQGPQFIFQYYEKEERGRGNFPDRFSARQFPNYSSELNVNALLLGDSALYLCASSSATRHVDEQFFGPGTRLTVL.

This clonotype was found many times. This chain connects TRBV12-3 or TRBV12-4 to TRBJ2-1, with 7 bases aligning to TRBD2. V was pared by 6 bases and J by 0 bases, with 5 bases of the junction left unmatched. CDR3 size: 15 residues. CDR3 nucleotides: TGTGCCAGCAGCCCCCGGACTAGCTCCTACAATGAGCAGTTCTTC. It encodes CASSPRTSSYNEQFF.